A single T cell receptor beta chain is shown here with its context. Its antigen remains unidentified. Sequenced with the Oncomine TCR Beta short-read assay was DNA taken from cultured CD4+ T cells. One entry per CDR3 protein results from TCRdb running MiXCR on the PCR reads. The sample lists 15,000 to 20,000 distinct CDR3 sequences, less than 70% occurring once. The sample originates from a study of vaccination and CD4 T cells after COVID-19. For the study at large: A positive SARS-CoV-2 nasal swab PCR result was recorded for each convalescent patient; about 9 were mild and one severe. Each individual in the study obtained two doses of BNT162b2 or mRNA-1273 vaccine. Stimuli were overlapping spike peptide pools of SARS-CoV-2 and three common cold coronaviruses (HCoV-NL63, HCoV-OC43, HCoV-229E).

The CDR3 consists of 15 residues. The V end was cut by 5 bases, the J end by 2 bases, with 14 bases between. In germline, CDR1 is MNHNS, CDR2 SASEGT. The treatment: approximately 9-day PBMC culture with coronavirus spike peptide pools or control peptides (ViraFEST assay). Findings of the study overall: Convalescent patients were relatively few, and early post-infection timepoints were missing.

The TCR sequence derives from a human donor who had recovered from COVID-19. The sequenced sample consisted of CD4+ T cells from blood, cultured in vitro. The chain couples TRBV6-1 to TRBJ2-3, with D tentatively TRBD1 or TRBD2 (5 bases each). DNA of the CDR3: TGTGCCAGCAGTAGGGACCCGGTTGACACAGATACGCAGTATTTT. Its protein product is CASSRDPVDTDTQYF.